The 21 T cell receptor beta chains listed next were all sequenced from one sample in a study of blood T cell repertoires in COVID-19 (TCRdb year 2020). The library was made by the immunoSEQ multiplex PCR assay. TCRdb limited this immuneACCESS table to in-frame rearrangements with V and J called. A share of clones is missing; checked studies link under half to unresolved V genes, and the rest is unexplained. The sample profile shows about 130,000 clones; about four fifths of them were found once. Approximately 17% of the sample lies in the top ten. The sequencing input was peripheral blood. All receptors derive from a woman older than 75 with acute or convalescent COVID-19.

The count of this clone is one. CDR3 amino acids: CASSLEGLREQYF. CDR3 sequence (DNA): TGTGCCAGCAGCTTGGAGGGACTACGGGAGCAGTACTTC. The J gene is TRBJ2-7, the V gene TRBV5-4, with 7 bases lining up with TRBD2. The CDR3 is made up of 13 amino acids. Germline CDR1 SGHNT, CDR2 YYREEE (reference sequence). V lost 0 bases to trimming and J lost 7 bases; unmatched junction nucleotides: 4.

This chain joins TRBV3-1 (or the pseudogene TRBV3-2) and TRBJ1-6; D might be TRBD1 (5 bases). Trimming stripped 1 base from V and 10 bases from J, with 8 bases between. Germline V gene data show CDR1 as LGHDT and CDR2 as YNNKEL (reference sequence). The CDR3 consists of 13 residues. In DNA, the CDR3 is TGTGCCAGCAGCCAAGGTAGGGGATCACCCCTCCACTTT. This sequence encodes CASSQGRGSPLHF.

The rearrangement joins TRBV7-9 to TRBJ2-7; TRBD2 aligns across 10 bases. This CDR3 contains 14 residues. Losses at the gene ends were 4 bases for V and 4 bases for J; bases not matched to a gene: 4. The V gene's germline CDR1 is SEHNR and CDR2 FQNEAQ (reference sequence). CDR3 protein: CASSWGLAPYEQYF. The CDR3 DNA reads TGTGCCAGCAGCTGGGGACTAGCGCCGTACGAGCAGTACTTC.

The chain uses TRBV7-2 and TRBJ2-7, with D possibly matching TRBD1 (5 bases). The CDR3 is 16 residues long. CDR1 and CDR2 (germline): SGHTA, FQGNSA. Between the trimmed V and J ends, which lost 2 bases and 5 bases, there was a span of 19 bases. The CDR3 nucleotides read TGTGCCAGCAGCTTATCGGTTAGGACAAGTTCGCACGAGCAGTACTTC. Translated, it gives CASSLSVRTSSHEQYF.

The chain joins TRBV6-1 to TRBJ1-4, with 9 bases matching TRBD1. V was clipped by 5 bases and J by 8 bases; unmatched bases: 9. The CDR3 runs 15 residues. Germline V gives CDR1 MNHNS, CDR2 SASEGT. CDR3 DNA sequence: TGTGCCAGCAGTCCGCGACAGGGGGGAGGGGAAAAACTGTTTTTT. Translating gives CASSPRQGGGEKLFF.

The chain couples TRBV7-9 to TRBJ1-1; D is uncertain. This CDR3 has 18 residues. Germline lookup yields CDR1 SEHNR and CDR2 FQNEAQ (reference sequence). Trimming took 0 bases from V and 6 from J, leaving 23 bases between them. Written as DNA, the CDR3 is TGTGCCAGCAGCTTAGCTGGAAACTTTTCCAGGCGTCGATCTGAAGCTTTCTTT. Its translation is CASSLAGNFSRRRSEAFF.

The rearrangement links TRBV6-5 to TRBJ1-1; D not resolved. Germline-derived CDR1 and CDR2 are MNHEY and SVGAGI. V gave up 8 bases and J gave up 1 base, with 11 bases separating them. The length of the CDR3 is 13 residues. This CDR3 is CASCPWRNTEAFF. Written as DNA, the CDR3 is TGTGCCAGCTGCCCCTGGAGGAACACTGAAGCTTTCTTT.

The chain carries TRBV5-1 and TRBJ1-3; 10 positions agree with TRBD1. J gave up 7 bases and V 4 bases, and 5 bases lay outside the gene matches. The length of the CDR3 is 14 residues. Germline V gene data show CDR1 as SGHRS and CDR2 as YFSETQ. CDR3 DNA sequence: TGCGCCAGCAGCATGGACAGGGGGTTGAACACCATATATTTT. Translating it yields CASSMDRGLNTIYF.

In nucleotides, the CDR3 is TGTGCCAGTAGTACATGGACAGGGGGCGTCAATAATTCACCCCTCCACTTT. As protein: CASSTWTGGVNNSPLHF. The genes are TRBV19 and TRBJ1-6, with 11 bases aligning to TRBD1. The ends lost 4 bases at V and 5 bases at J; junction bases unmatched: 7. Germline lookup yields CDR1 LNHDA and CDR2 SQIVND (reference sequence). CDR3 length: 17 residues.

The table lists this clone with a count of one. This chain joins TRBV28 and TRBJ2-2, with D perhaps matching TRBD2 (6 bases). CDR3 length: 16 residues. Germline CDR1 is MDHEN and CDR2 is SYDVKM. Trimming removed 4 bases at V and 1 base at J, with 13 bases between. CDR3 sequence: CASSSKAGLNTGELFF. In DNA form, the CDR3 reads TGTGCCAGCAGTTCTAAGGCGGGATTGAACACCGGGGAGCTGTTTTTT.

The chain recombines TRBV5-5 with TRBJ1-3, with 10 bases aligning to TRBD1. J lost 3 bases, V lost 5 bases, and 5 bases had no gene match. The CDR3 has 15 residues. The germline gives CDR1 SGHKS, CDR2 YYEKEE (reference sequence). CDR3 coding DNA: TGTGCCAGCAGGCGGGACAGGGGCCTTGGAAACACCATATATTTT. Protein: CASRRDRGLGNTIYF.

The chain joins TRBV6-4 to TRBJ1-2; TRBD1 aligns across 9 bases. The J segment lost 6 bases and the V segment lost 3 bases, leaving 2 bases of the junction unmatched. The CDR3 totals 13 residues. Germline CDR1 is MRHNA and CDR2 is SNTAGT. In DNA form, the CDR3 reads TGTGCCAGCAGTGAGACAGGGGGAAATGGCTACACCTTC. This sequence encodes CASSETGGNGYTF.

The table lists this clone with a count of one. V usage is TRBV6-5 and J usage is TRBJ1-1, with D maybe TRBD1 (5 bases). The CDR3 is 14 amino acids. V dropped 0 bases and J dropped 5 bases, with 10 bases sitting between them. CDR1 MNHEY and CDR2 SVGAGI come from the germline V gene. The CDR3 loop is CASSYSQVGTEAFF. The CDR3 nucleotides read TGTGCCAGCAGTTACTCACAGGTCGGTACTGAAGCTTTCTTT.

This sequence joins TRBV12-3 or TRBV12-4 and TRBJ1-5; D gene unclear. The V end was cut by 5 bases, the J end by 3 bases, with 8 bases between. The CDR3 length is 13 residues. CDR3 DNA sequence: TGTGCCAGCAGTCCGACACACAATCAGCCCCAGCATTTT. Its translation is CASSPTHNQPQHF.

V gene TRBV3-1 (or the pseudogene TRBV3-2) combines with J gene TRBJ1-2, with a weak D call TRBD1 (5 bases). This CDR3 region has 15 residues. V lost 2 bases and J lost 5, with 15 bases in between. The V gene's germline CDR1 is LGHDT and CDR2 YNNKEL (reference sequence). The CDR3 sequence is CASSQYSTDLYGYTF. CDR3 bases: TGTGCCAGCAGCCAATACTCGACAGACCTTTATGGCTACACCTTC.

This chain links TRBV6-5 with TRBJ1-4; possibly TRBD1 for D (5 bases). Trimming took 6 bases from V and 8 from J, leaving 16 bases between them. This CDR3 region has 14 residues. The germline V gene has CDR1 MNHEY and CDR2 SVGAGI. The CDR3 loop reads CASSPAGPSEKLFF. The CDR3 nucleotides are TGTGCCAGCAGCCCCGCGGGGCCGTCGGAAAAACTGTTTTTT.

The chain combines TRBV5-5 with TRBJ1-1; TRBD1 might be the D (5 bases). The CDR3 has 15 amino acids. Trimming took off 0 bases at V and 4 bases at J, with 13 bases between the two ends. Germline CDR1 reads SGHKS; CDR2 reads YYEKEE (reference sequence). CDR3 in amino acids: CASSLVVGPTTEAFF. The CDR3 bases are TGTGCCAGCAGCTTGGTGGTGGGGCCCACCACTGAAGCTTTCTTT.

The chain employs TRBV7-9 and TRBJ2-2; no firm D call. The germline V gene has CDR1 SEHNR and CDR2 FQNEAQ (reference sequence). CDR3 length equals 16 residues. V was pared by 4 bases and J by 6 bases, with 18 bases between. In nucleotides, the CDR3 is TGTGCCAGCAGCTCTAGGTTTGGAAGAGCGCCCGGGGAGCTGTTTTTT. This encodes CASSSRFGRAPGELFF.

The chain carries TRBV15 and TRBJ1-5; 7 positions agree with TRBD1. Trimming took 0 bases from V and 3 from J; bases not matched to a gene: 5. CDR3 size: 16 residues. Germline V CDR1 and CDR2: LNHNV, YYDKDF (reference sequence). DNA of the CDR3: TGTGCCACCAGCAGAGATCGTGACAGGGTCAATCAGCCCCAGCATTTT. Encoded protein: CATSRDRDRVNQPQHF.

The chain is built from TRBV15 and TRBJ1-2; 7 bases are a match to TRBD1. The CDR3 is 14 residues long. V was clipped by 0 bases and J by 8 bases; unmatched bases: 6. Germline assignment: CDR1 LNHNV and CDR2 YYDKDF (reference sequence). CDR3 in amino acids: CATSRDSTGQGYTF. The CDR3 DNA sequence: TGTGCCACCAGCAGAGATTCGACAGGGCAGGGCTACACCTTC.

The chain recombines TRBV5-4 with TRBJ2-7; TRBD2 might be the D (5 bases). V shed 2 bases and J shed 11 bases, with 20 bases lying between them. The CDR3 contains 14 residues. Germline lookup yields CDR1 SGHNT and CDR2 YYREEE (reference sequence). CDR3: CASSFRGSEGAEYF. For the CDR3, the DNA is TGTGCCAGCAGCTTCCGAGGGTCCGAAGGAGCGGAGTACTTC. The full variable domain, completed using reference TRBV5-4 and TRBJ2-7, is ETGVTQSPTHLIKTRGQQVTLRCSSQSGHNTVSWYQQALGQGPQFIFQYYREEENGRGNFPPRFSGLQFPNYSSELNVNALELDDSALYLCASSFRGSEGAEYFGPGTRLTVT.